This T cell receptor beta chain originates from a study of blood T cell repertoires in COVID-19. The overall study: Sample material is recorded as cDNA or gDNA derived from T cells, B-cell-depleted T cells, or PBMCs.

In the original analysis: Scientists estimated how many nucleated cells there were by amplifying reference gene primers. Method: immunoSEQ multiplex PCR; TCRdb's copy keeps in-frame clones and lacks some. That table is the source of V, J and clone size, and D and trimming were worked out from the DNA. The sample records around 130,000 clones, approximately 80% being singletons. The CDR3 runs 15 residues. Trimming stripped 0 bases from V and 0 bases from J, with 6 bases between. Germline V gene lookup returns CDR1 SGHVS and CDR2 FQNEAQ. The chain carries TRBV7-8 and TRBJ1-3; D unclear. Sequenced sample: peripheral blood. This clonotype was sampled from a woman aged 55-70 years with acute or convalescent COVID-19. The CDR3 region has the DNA TGTGCCAGCAGCTTAGCAACAGCCTCTGGAAACACCATATATTTT. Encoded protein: CASSLATASGNTIYF.